This T cell receptor (beta chain) comes out of a study of early T cells in non-severe SARS-CoV-2 infection. Across the study: Unsorted whole blood bulk RNA was sequenced, with unpaired chains. Notes on the study in general: Clonotype matching in VDJdb favored anti-spike CD8 responses and did not capture private and CD4 specificities.

Between the trimmed V and J ends, which lost 3 bases and 8 bases, there was a span of 22 bases. CDR3 size: 15 residues. In germline, CDR1 is SQVTM, CDR2 ANQGSEA. This clonotype occurred many times. Its antigen is as yet unknown. Attached unique molecular identifiers marked individual cDNA molecules. TCRdb analysed the 5' RACE reads with MiXCR anew, one entry per CDR3 protein. Among 30,000 to 40,000 distinct CDR3 sequences listed, 4.1% were seen once. The rearrangement links TRBV29-1 to TRBJ2-5; D possibly corresponds to TRBD2 (6 bases). The origin of this receptor is an adult who was a healthcare worker with PCR-confirmed SARS-CoV-2 infection or an uninfected control (not recorded which). Sequencing was carried out using whole blood. CDR3 DNA: TGCAGCGTTGAGGAAGGGACTGCCCCTAAAGGTACCCAGTACTTC. Encoded protein: CSVEEGTAPKGTQYF. Variable domain in full (rest from reference TRBV29-1 and TRBJ2-5): SAVISQKPSRDICQRGTSLTIQCQVDSQVTMMFWYRQQPGQSLTLIATANQGSEATYESGFVIDKFPISRPNLTFSTLTVSNMSPEDSSIYLCSVEEGTAPKGTQYFGPGTRLLVL.